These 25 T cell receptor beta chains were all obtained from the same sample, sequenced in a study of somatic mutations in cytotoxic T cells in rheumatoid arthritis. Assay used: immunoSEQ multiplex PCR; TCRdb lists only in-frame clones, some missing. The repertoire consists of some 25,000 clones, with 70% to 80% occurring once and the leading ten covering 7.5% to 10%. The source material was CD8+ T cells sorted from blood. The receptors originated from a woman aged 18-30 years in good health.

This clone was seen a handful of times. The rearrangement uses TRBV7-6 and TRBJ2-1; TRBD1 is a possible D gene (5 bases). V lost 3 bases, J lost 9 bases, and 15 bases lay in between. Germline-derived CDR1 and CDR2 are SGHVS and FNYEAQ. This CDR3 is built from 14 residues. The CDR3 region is CASSLGIGAIEQFF. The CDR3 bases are TGTGCCAGCAGCTTGGGGATAGGGGCCATTGAGCAGTTCTTC.

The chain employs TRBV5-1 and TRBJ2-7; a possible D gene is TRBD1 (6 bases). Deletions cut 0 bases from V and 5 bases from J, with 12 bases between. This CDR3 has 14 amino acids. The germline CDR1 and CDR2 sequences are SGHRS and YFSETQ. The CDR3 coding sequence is TGCGCCAGCAGCTTGGGGCAGGGGATAAACGAGCAGTACTTC. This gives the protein CASSLGQGINEQYF.

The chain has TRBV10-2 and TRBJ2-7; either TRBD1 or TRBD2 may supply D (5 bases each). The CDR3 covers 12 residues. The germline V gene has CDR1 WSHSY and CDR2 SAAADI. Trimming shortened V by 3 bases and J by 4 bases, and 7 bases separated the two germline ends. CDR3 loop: CASSDGGYEQYF. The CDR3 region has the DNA TGCGCCAGCAGTGATGGGGGTTACGAGCAGTACTTC.

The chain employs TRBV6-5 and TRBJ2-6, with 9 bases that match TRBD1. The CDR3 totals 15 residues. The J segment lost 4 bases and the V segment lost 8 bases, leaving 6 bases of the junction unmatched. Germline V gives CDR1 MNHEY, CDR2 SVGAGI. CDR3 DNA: TGTGCCAGCCGAAGACAGGGGGACGGGGCCAACGTCCTGACTTTC. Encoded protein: CASRRQGDGANVLTF.

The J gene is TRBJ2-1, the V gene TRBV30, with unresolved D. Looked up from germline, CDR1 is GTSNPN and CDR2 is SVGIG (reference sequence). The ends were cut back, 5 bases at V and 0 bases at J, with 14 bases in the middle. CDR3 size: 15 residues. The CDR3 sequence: CAWLEPPGSYNEQFF. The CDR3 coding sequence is TGTGCCTGGTTAGAGCCCCCGGGCTCCTACAATGAGCAGTTCTTC.

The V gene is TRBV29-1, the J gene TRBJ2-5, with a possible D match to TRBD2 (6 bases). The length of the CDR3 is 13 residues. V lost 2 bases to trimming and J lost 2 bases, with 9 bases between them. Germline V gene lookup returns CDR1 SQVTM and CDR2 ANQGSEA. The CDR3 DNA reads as TGCAGCGTTGAAAAGGGACTGCAAGAGACCCAGTACTTC. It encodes CSVEKGLQETQYF.

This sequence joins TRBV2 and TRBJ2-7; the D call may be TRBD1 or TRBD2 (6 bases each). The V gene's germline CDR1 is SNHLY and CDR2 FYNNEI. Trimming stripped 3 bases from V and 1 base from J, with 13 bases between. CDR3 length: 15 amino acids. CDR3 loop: CASSDGWGASYEQYV. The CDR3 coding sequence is TGTGCCAGCAGTGATGGTTGGGGGGCGTCCTACGAGCAGTACGTC.

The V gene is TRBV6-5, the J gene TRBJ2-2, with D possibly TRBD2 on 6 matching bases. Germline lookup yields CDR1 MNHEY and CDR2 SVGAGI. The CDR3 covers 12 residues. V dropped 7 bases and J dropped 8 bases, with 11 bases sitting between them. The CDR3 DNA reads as TGTGCCAGCAACACGGGGGAGGGGGAGCTGTTTTTT. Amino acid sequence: CASNTGEGELFF.

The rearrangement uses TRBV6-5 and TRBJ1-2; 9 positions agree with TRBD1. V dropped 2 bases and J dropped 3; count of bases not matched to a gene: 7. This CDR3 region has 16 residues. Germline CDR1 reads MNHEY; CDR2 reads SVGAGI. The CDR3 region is CASSYRGTGRDYGYTF. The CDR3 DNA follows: TGTGCCAGCAGTTACCGAGGGACAGGGAGAGACTATGGCTACACCTTC.

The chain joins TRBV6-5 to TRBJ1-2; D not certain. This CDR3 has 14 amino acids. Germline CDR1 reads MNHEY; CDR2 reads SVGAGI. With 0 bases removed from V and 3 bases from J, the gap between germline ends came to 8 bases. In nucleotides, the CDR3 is TGTGCCAGCAGTTACTCCCAGGTCCACTATGGCTACACCTTC. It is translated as CASSYSQVHYGYTF.

CDR3 protein: CASSQGPDFYNSPLHF. CDR3 in DNA: TGTGCCAGCAGCCAAGGGCCAGACTTCTATAATTCACCCCTCCACTTT. This chain joins TRBV11-2 and TRBJ1-6; D is uncertain. Per the germline V gene, CDR1 is SGHAT and CDR2 is FQNNGV. This CDR3 region has 16 residues. The V end was cut by 5 bases, the J end by 3 bases, with 14 bases between.

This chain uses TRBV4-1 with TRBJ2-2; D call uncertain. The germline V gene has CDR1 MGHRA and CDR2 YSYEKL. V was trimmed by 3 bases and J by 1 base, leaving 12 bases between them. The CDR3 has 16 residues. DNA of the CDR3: TGCGCCAGCAGCCACCCCACGGCGGTGAACACCGGGGAGCTGTTTTTT. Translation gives CASSHPTAVNTGELFF.

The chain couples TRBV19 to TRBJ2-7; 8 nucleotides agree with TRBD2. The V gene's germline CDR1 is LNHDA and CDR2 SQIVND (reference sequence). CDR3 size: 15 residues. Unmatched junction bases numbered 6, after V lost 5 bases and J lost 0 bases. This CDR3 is CASSLGLESSYEQYF. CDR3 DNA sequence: TGTGCCAGTAGTTTGGGACTAGAGAGCTCCTACGAGCAGTACTTC.

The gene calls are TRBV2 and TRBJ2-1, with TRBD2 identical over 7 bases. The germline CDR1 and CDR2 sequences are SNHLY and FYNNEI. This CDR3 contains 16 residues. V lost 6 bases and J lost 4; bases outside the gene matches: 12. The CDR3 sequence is CASRPSGGGKYNEQFF. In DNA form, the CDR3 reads TGTGCCAGCAGGCCCAGTGGGGGGGGGAAATACAATGAGCAGTTCTTC. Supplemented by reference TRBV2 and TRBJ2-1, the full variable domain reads EPEVTQTPSHQVTQMGQEVILRCVPISNHLYFYWYRQILGQKVEFLVSFYNNEISEKSEIFDDQFSVERPDGSNFTLKIRSTKLEDSAMYFCASRPSGGGKYNEQFFGPGTRLTVL.

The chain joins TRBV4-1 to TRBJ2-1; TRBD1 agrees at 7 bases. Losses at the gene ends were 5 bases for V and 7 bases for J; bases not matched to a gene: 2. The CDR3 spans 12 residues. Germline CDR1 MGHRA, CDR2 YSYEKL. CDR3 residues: CASSDRVNEQFF. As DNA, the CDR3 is TGCGCCAGCAGCGACAGGGTGAATGAGCAGTTCTTC.

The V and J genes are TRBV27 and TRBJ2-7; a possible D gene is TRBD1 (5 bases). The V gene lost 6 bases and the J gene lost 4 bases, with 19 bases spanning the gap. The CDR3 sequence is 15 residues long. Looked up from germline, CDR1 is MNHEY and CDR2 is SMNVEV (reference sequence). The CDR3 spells CASRPDPMTEYEQYV. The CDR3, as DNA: TGTGCCAGCAGGCCGGACCCTATGACAGAATACGAGCAGTACGTC.

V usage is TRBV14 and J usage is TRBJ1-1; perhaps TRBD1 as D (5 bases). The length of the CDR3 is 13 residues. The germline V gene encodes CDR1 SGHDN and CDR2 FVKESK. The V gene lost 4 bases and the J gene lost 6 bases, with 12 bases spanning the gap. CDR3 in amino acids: CASSPWGGAEAFF. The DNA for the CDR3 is TGTGCCAGCAGCCCCTGGGGGGGGGCTGAAGCTTTCTTT.

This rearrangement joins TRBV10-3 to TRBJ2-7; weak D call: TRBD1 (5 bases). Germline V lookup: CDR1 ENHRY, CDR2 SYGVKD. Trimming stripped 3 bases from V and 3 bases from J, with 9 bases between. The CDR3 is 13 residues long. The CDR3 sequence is CAISDAGLYEQYV. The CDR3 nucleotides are TGTGCCATCAGTGATGCAGGGCTCTACGAGCAGTACGTC.

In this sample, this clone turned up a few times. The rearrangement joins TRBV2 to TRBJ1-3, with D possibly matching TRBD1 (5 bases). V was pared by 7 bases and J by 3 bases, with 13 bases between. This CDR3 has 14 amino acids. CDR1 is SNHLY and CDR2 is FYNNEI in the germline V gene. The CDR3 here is CASTPRDGGNTIYF. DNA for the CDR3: TGTGCCAGCACCCCCCGGGACGGTGGAAACACCATATATTTT.

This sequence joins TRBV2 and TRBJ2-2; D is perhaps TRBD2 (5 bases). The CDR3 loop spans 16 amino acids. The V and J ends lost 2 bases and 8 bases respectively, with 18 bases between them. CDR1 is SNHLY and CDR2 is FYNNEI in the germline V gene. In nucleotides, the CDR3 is TGTGCCAGCAGTGAACGACTTCCTGGGAGTGGAGGGGAGCTGTTTTTT. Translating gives CASSERLPGSGGELFF.

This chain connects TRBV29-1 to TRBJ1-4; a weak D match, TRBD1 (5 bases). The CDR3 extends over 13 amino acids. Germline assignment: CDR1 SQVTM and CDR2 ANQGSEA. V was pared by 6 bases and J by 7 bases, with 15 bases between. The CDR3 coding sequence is TGCAGCGTCCACGGGGGGATCGGTGAAAAACTGTTTTTT. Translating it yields CSVHGGIGEKLFF.

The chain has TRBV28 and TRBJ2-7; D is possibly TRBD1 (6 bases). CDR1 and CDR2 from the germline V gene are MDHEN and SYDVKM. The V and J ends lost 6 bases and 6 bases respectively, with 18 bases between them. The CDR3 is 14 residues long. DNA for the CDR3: TGTGCCAGCAGACGACAGGCAGAGCTTAGCGAGCAGTACTTC. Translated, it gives CASRRQAELSEQYF.

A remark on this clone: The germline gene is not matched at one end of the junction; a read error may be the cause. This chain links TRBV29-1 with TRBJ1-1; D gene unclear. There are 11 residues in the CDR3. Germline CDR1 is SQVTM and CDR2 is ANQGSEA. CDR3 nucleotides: TGCAGCGTTAAAGAAGAAACTGAAGCTTTCTTT. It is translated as CSVKEETEAFF.

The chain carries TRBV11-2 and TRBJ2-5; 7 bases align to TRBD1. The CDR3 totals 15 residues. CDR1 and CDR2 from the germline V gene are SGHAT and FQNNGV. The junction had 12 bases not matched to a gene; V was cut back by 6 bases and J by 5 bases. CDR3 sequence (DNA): TGTGCCAGCAGTTTTCATCCGGGACAGACGGAGACCCAGTACTTC. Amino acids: CASSFHPGQTETQYF.

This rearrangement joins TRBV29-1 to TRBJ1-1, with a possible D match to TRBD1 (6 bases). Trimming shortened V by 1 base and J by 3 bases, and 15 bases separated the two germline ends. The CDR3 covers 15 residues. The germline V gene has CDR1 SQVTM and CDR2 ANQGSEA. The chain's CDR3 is CSVEANRVGDTEAFF. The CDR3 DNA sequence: TGCAGCGTTGAAGCGAACAGGGTTGGGGACACTGAAGCTTTCTTT.